This T cell receptor beta chain originates from a study of breast tumors, draining lymph nodes, adjacent tissues. One entry per CDR3 protein, called by TCRdb with MiXCR from the multiplex PCR reads. The data hold under 250,000 distinct CDR3 sequences, with about 30% observed a single time. V was trimmed by 7 bases and J by 4 bases, leaving 12 bases between them. This CDR3 has 13 residues. Germline CDR1 reads LNHDA; CDR2 reads SQIVND (reference sequence). Breast cancer patients provided tissue from their axillary draining lymph nodes. This clonotype has ten or more counts. Sequenced input: axillary lymph node tissue. The J gene is TRBJ2-3, the V gene TRBV19; maybe TRBD1 (6 bases). The sequence came from a female donor with breast cancer. Some clones in this sample may be carry-over from other donors' samples. The CDR3 DNA follows: TGTGCCAGTATCTCAGGGGAATCAGATACGCAGTATTTT. It specifies CASISGESDTQYF.